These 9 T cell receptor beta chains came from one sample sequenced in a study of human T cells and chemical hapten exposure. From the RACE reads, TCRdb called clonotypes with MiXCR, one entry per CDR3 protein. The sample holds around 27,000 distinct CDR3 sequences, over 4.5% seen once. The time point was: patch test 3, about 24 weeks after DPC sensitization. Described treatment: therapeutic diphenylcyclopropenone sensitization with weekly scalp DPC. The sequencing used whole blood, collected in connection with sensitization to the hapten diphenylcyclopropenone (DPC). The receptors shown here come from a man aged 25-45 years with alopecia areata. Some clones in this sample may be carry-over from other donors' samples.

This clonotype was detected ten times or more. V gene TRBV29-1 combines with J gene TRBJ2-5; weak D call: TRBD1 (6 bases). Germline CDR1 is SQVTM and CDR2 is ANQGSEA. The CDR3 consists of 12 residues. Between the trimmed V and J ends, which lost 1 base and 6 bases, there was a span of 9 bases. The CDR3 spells CSVEVQGKTQYF. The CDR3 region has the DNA TGCAGCGTTGAAGTACAGGGAAAGACCCAGTACTTC.

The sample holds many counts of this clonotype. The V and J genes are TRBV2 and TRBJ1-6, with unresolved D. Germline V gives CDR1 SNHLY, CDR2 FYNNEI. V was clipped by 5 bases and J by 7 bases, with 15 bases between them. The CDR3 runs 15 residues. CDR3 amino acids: CASSSQLKKNSPLHF. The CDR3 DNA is TGTGCCAGCAGTAGTCAGTTAAAAAAGAATTCACCCCTCCACTTT.

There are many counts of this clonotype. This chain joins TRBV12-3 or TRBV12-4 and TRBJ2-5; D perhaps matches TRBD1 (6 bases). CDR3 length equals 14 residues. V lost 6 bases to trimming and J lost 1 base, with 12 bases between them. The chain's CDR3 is CASSPGAVQETQYF. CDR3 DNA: TGTGCCAGCAGCCCAGGGGCAGTCCAAGAGACCCAGTACTTC.

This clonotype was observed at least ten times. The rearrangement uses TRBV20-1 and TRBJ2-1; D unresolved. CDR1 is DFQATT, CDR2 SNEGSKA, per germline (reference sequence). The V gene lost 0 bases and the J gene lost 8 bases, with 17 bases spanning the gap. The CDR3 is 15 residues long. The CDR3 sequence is CSARDADRATDEQFF. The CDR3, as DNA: TGCAGTGCTAGAGATGCGGACCGGGCTACAGATGAGCAGTTCTTC.

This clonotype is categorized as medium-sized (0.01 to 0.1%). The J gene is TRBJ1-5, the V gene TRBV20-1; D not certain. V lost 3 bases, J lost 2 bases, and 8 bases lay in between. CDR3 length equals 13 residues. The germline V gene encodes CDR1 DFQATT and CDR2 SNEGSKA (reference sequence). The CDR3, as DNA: TGCAGTGCTAGGCGGGTTCGCAATCAGCCCCAGCATTTT. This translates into CSARRVRNQPQHF.

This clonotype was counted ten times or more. CDR3 coding DNA: TGTGCCACCAGTGATTTTCGACAGGGACTCACAAATGAAAAACTGTTTTTT. It is translated as CATSDFRQGLTNEKLFF. The V and J genes are TRBV24-1 and TRBJ1-4; 7 bases align to TRBD1. The CDR3 has 17 amino acids. Germline V gene sequence: CDR1 KGHDR, CDR2 SFDVKD. Trimming removed 1 base from V and 5 bases from J; junction bases left unmatched: 9.

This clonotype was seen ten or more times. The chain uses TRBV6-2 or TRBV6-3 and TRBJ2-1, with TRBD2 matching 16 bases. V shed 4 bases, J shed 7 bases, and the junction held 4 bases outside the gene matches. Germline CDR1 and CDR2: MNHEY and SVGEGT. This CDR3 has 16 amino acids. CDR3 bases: TGTGCCAGCAGTTTGGGACTAGCGGGGGGGCCGAATGAGCAGTTCTTC. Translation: CASSLGLAGGPNEQFF.

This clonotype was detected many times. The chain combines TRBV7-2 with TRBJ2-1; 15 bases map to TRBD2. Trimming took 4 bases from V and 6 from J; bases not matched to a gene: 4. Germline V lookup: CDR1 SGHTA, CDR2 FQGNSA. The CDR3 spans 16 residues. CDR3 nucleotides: TGTGCCAGCAGCTCGAGGACTAGCGGGAGGGGCAATGAGCAGTTCTTC. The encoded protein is CASSSRTSGRGNEQFF.

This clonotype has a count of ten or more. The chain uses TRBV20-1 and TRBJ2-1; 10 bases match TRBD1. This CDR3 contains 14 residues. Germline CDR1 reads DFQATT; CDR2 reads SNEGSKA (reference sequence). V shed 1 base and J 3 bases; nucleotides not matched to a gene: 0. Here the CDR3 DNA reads TGCAGTGCTAGAGGGACAGGGGGCTACAATGAGCAGTTCTTC. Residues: CSARGTGGYNEQFF.